These T cell receptor beta chains were read from a single sample in a study of shared clonotypes between healthy human individuals. Profiled with immunoSEQ multiplex PCR; TCRdb holds only in-frame clones, not every one. The profile shows roughly 2.5 million clones, around nine tenths of them singletons. The specimen was naive CD4+ T cells sorted from blood. The receptors originated from a man aged 18-30 years in good health. The CDR3 runs from the conserved cysteine through the conserved F or W. The order of the fields is CDR3 protein, CDR3 DNA, V gene, D gene, J gene, clone size. A D gene is named only where the DNA matches it firmly. Size is omitted from some rows. Given values are once, few, many or a class for expanded clones.

CDR3 protein: CASSLRLAGGGSYNEQFF; CDR3 DNA: TGTGCCAGCAGCTTGAGACTAGCGGGAGGAGGCTCCTACAATGAGCAGTTCTTC; V gene: TRBV5-5; D gene: TRBD2; J gene: TRBJ2-1; clone size: .
CDR3 protein: CASSFGALDEQYF; CDR3 DNA: TGTGCCAGCAGCTTTGGGGCGCTGGACGAGCAGTACTTC; V gene: TRBV7-2; D gene: .; J gene: TRBJ2-7; clone size: .
CDR3 protein: CASSPEATYEQYF; CDR3 DNA: TGCGCCAGCAGCCCGGAGGCTACCTACGAGCAGTACTTC; V gene: TRBV5-1; D gene: .; J gene: TRBJ2-7; clone size: .
CDR3 protein: CASSLAGHGYTF; CDR3 DNA: TGCGCCAGCAGCTTGGCTGGCCATGGCTACACCTTC; V gene: TRBV5-1; D gene: .; J gene: TRBJ1-2; clone size: .
CDR3 protein: CASSEGQVSNQPQHF; CDR3 DNA: TGCGCCAGCAGTGAAGGGCAGGTTAGCAATCAGCCCCAGCATTTT; V gene: TRBV10-2; D gene: .; J gene: TRBJ1-5; clone size: .
CDR3 protein: CASSSPGWNTEAFF; CDR3 DNA: TGTGCCAGCAGTTCCCCGGGGTGGAACACTGAAGCTTTCTTT; V gene: TRBV27; D gene: .; J gene: TRBJ1-1; clone size: .
CDR3 protein: CASSSVGGGLSETQYF; CDR3 DNA: TGCGCCAGCAGCTCTGTGGGAGGGGGGTTATCAGAGACCCAGTACTTC; V gene: TRBV4-3; D gene: .; J gene: TRBJ2-5; clone size: .
CDR3 protein: CASSVKGNSIVPNYGYTF; CDR3 DNA: TGTGCCAGCAGCGTTAAGGGAAACTCAATAGTCCCTAACTATGGCTACACCTTC; V gene: TRBV9; D gene: .; J gene: TRBJ1-2; clone size: .
CDR3 protein: CAWGQSPYEQYF; CDR3 DNA: TGTGCCTGGGGACAGTCCCCCTACGAGCAGTACTTC; V gene: TRBV30; D gene: .; J gene: TRBJ2-7; clone size: .
CDR3 protein: CASSLGGGIQETQYF; CDR3 DNA: TGTGCCAGCAGCTTAGGGGGGGGCATCCAAGAGACCCAGTACTTC; V gene: TRBV7-2; D gene: .; J gene: TRBJ2-5; clone size: .
CDR3 protein: CASSLTSGFYEQYF; CDR3 DNA: TGTGCCAGCAGCTTAACTAGCGGGTTCTACGAGCAGTACTTC; V gene: TRBV7-2; D gene: TRBD2; J gene: TRBJ2-7; clone size: once
CDR3 protein: CAWSRSIQGENTIYF; CDR3 DNA: TGTGCCTGGAGTCGTTCCATACAGGGGGAAAACACCATATATTTT; V gene: TRBV30; D gene: TRBD1; J gene: TRBJ1-3; clone size: once
CDR3 protein: CAGLKGNTGELFF; CDR3 DNA: TGTGCGGGGCTCAAAGGGAACACCGGGGAGCTGTTTTTT; V gene: TRBV30; D gene: .; J gene: TRBJ2-2; clone size: .
CDR3 protein: CAWSAEIFFGDRASEKLFF; CDR3 DNA: TGTGCCTGGAGTGCGGAGATATTCTTCGGGGACCGAGCTAGTGAAAAACTGTTTTTT; V gene: TRBV30; D gene: .; J gene: TRBJ1-4; clone size: .
CDR3 protein: CASSGDSGRETQYF; CDR3 DNA: TGTGCCAGCAGCGGGGACAGTGGGCGGGAGACCCAGTACTTC; V gene: TRBV5-8; D gene: TRBD1; J gene: TRBJ2-5; clone size: .
CDR3 protein: CASASAAGGEKLFF; CDR3 DNA: TGTGCCAGCGCATCTGCGGCAGGGGGTGAAAAACTGTTTTTT; V gene: TRBV27; D gene: TRBD1; J gene: TRBJ1-4; clone size: .
CDR3 protein: CASSLAAQFTDTQYF; CDR3 DNA: TGTGCCAGCAGCTTGGCCGCACAGTTCACAGATACGCAGTATTTT; V gene: TRBV5-5; D gene: .; J gene: TRBJ2-3; clone size: once
CDR3 protein: CASSFDRNTEAFF; CDR3 DNA: TGTGCCAGCAGCTTCGACAGAAACACTGAAGCTTTCTTT; V gene: TRBV6-6; D gene: .; J gene: TRBJ1-1; clone size: .
CDR3 protein: CSVVKRDRADGYTF; CDR3 DNA: TGCAGCGTTGTTAAGCGGGACAGGGCGGATGGCTACACCTTC; V gene: TRBV29-1; D gene: TRBD1; J gene: TRBJ1-2; clone size: .
CDR3 protein: CASSYAIQGSYEQYF; CDR3 DNA: TGTGCCAGCAGTTACGCGATACAGGGCTCCTACGAGCAGTACTTC; V gene: TRBV6-5; D gene: .; J gene: TRBJ2-7; clone size: .
CDR3 protein: CASRLAATNTGELFF; CDR3 DNA: TGTGCCAGCAGACTAGCGGCTACGAACACCGGGGAGCTGTTTTTT; V gene: TRBV6-1; D gene: TRBD2; J gene: TRBJ2-2; clone size: .
CDR3 protein: CASSLSTGGGNIQYF; CDR3 DNA: TGTGCCAGCAGCTTGAGTACGGGGGGAGGGAACATTCAGTACTTC; V gene: TRBV11-2; D gene: TRBD2; J gene: TRBJ2-4; clone size: .
CDR3 protein: CASRSQFLGEKLFF; CDR3 DNA: TGTGCCAGTAGGTCACAGTTTCTTGGGGAAAAACTGTTTTTT; V gene: TRBV19; D gene: .; J gene: TRBJ1-4; clone size: .
CDR3 protein: CASSQSSRESKPQHF; CDR3 DNA: TGCGCCAGCAGTCAATCAAGCCGGGAATCTAAGCCCCAGCATTTT; V gene: TRBV23-1; D gene: .; J gene: TRBJ1-5; clone size: .
CDR3 protein: CASSFWTSGGTDTQYF; CDR3 DNA: TGTGCCAGCAGCTTCTGGACTAGCGGGGGCACAGATACGCAGTATTTT; V gene: TRBV5-4; D gene: TRBD2; J gene: TRBJ2-3; clone size: .
CDR3 protein: CASSGGGQNTGELFF; CDR3 DNA: TGCGCCAGCAGCGGCGGGGGCCAGAACACCGGGGAGCTGTTTTTT; V gene: TRBV5-1; D gene: .; J gene: TRBJ2-2; clone size: .